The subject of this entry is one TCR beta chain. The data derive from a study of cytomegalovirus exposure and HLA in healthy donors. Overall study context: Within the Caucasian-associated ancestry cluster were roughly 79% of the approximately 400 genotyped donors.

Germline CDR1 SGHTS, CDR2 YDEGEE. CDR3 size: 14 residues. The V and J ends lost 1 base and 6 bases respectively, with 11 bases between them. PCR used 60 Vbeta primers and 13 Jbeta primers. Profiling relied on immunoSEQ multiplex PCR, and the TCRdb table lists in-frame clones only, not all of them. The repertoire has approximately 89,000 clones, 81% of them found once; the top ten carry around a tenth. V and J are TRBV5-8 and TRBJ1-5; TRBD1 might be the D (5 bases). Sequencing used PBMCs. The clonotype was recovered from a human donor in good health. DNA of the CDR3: TGTGCCAGCAGCTTGACGCCTAGGGGTCAGCCCCAGCATTTT. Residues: CASSLTPRGQPQHF.